These 23 T cell receptor beta chains originate from one sample sequenced in a study of Graves' ophthalmopathy and Graves' hyperthyroidism. Amplified material comprised TCR beta CDR3 regions derived from RNA transcripts. The first-round RT-PCR employed HTBI primers together with the Qiagen OneStep RT-PCR kit. A multiplex PCR was then performed as the second round. TCRdb fed the multiplex PCR reads into MiXCR, producing one record per CDR3 protein. The sample holds about 370,000 distinct CDR3 sequences, about 15% seen once. Specimen: peripheral blood. These receptors were obtained from an adult woman with stable Graves' hyperthyroidism.

This clonotype was picked up many times. CDR3 region: CATSDSFGDEQYF. The CDR3 nucleotides are TGTGCCACCAGTGATTCTTTCGGGGATGAGCAGTACTTC. This chain links TRBV24-1 with TRBJ2-7, with a weak D call TRBD2 (5 bases). This CDR3 comprises 13 residues. With 2 bases removed from V and 7 bases from J, the gap between germline ends came to 11 bases. The germline gives CDR1 KGHDR, CDR2 SFDVKD.

This clonotype was counted at least ten times. The chain is built from TRBV6-5 and TRBJ2-7; TRBD1 matches at 8 bases. CDR1 is MNHEY and CDR2 is SVGAGI in the germline V gene. There are 17 residues in the CDR3. Losses at the gene ends were 6 bases for V and 2 bases for J; bases not matched to a gene: 15. In DNA, the CDR3 is TGTGCCAGCAGCCCTAGGACAGGGTTCCCATCAGCCTACGAGCAGTACTTC. It is translated as CASSPRTGFPSAYEQYF.

The chain is built from TRBV6-1 and TRBJ1-1, with D uncertain. The length of the CDR3 is 14 residues. V was trimmed by 1 base and J by 1 base, leaving 7 bases between them. Germline lookup yields CDR1 MNHNS and CDR2 SASEGT. This CDR3 reads CASSEDWGNTEAFF. DNA of the CDR3: TGTGCCAGCAGTGAAGATTGGGGGAACACTGAAGCTTTCTTT.

This clonotype showed up many times. The CDR3 nucleotides are TGTGCCAGCAAGTCGGACAGGGGGTTCTATGGCTACACCTTC. Residues: CASKSDRGFYGYTF. V gene TRBV2 combines with J gene TRBJ1-2, with 10 bases fitting TRBD1. Unmatched junction bases numbered 6, after V lost 7 bases and J lost 4 bases. CDR3 size: 14 residues. Germline CDR1 SNHLY, CDR2 FYNNEI.

This clonotype was seen at least ten times. CDR3 protein: CASSQSSGTQYF. DNA for the CDR3: TGTGCCAGCAGCCAAAGTAGCGGGACCCAGTACTTC. The V call is TRBV28, the J call TRBJ2-5; weak D call: TRBD2 (6 bases). The V gene's germline CDR1 is MDHEN and CDR2 SYDVKM. This CDR3 spans 12 amino acids. V dropped 6 bases and J dropped 7 bases, with 12 bases sitting between them.

In this sample, this clonotype turned up many times. The chain has TRBV12-3 or TRBV12-4 and TRBJ1-5, with D hard to call. Trimming removed 2 bases at V and 0 bases at J, with 11 bases between. This CDR3 is built from 16 residues. CDR3 nucleotide sequence: TGTGCCAGCAGTTTAAGTGGTCGGGGTAGCAATCAGCCCCAGCATTTT. The encoded protein is CASSLSGRGSNQPQHF.

This clonotype has at least ten counts. The gene calls are TRBV6-2 or TRBV6-3 and TRBJ1-5, with D unclear. Looked up from germline, CDR1 is MNHEY and CDR2 is SVGEGT. Trimming took off 10 bases at V and 3 bases at J, with 19 bases between the two ends. This CDR3 has 15 amino acids. The CDR3 bases are TGTGCCACCAAAGCGGCCTCGGGAAACAATCAGCCCCAGCATTTT. Its protein is CATKAASGNNQPQHF.

This clonotype was seen a handful of times. This chain joins TRBV28 and TRBJ2-7, with D perhaps given as TRBD1 or TRBD2 (5 bases each). The V gene lost 5 bases and the J gene lost 2 bases, with 13 bases spanning the gap. CDR1 is MDHEN and CDR2 is SYDVKM in the germline V gene. The CDR3 sequence is 14 residues long. The CDR3 DNA sequence: TGTGCCAGCAGTCTCCGGGACGGGGCCTACGAGCAGTACTTC. Protein: CASSLRDGAYEQYF.

Ten or more counts support this clonotype. This rearrangement joins TRBV6-5 to TRBJ1-5; a weak D match, TRBD1 (5 bases). CDR3 length: 17 residues. Germline V lookup: CDR1 MNHEY, CDR2 SVGAGI. Trimming removed 0 bases at V and 2 bases at J, with 14 bases between. The CDR3, as DNA: TGTGCCAGCAGTTACTCGAGGGGAAGTCGGCGCAATCAGCCCCAGCATTTT. This gives the protein CASSYSRGSRRNQPQHF.

This clonotype was recorded at least ten times. The chain joins TRBV6-1 to TRBJ2-5; tentative D call: TRBD1 (6 bases). CDR3 length: 12 amino acids. V lost 6 bases, J lost 5 bases, and 10 bases lay in between. Per germline, CDR1 MNHNS and CDR2 SASEGT. The CDR3 region is CASSQGTETQYF. Written as DNA, the CDR3 is TGTGCCAGCAGCCAGGGGACGGAGACCCAGTACTTC.

This clonotype was recorded many times. The genes are TRBV6-1 and TRBJ1-2, with no clear D. The germline V gene encodes CDR1 MNHNS and CDR2 SASEGT. Trimming shortened V by 3 bases and J by 4 bases, and 15 bases separated the two germline ends. There are 15 residues in the CDR3. CDR3 sequence reads: CASSDPRPGTYGYTF. CDR3 nucleotide sequence: TGTGCCAGCAGTGATCCTCGACCCGGAACCTATGGCTACACCTTC.

In its sample, this clonotype was seen many times. The J gene is TRBJ1-1, the V gene TRBV19; D not certain. CDR3 length equals 15 residues. Trimming removed 7 bases at V and 6 bases at J, with 21 bases between. Germline CDR1 and CDR2: LNHDA and SQIVND (reference sequence). The CDR3 reads CASTTRGSLNAEAFF. CDR3 coding DNA: TGTGCCAGTACGACAAGAGGCTCCCTTAACGCTGAAGCTTTCTTT. The variable domain in full, completed from reference TRBV19 and TRBJ1-1, reads DGGITQSPKYLFRKEGQNVTLSCEQNLNHDAMYWYRQDPGQGLRLIYYSQIVNDFQKGDIAEGYSVSREKKESFPLTVTSAQKNPTAFYLCASTTRGSLNAEAFFGQGTRLTVV.

This clonotype was recorded at least ten times. The rearrangement links TRBV12-3 or TRBV12-4 to TRBJ1-3; 9 nucleotides agree with TRBD1. The junction had 1 base not matched to a gene; V was cut back by 0 bases and J by 1 base. The CDR3 is 16 amino acids. CDR3 amino acids: CASSLAGQGSGNTIYF. CDR3 coding DNA: TGTGCCAGCAGTTTAGCGGGACAGGGATCTGGAAACACCATATATTTT.

This clonotype came up many times. The V and J genes are TRBV12-3 or TRBV12-4 and TRBJ2-7; TRBD1 is a possible D gene (6 bases). CDR3 size: 15 residues. V was trimmed by 5 bases and J by 4 bases, leaving 18 bases between them. CDR3 sequence (DNA): TGTGCCAGCAGTCCTACGGGAATGGGGGCTTACGAGCAGTACTTC. Protein product: CASSPTGMGAYEQYF.

This clonotype was detected ten times or more. This chain links TRBV6-1 with TRBJ2-7, with 7 bases fitting TRBD1. The CDR3 is 14 amino acids. V shed 4 bases, J shed 3 bases, and the junction held 6 bases outside the gene matches. The V gene's germline CDR1 is MNHNS and CDR2 SASEGT. For the CDR3, the DNA is TGTGCCAGCAGTGCAAACCGGGACAGCTACGAGCAGTACTTC. This sequence encodes CASSANRDSYEQYF.

This clonotype was detected ten times or more. The rearrangement links TRBV20-1 to TRBJ1-2, with 7 bases matching TRBD1. Per germline, CDR1 DFQATT and CDR2 SNEGSKA (reference sequence). The CDR3 length is 13 residues. J lost 8 bases, V lost 2 bases, and 8 bases had no gene match. CDR3 sequence reads: CSARKNRGEGYTF. In nucleotides, the CDR3 is TGCAGTGCTAGAAAGAACAGGGGAGAGGGCTACACCTTC.

This chain connects TRBV4-2 to TRBJ2-6; 7 bases match TRBD1. The V and J ends lost 2 bases and 0 bases, in that order; junction bases with no gene match: 7. The length of the CDR3 is 18 residues. CDR1 and CDR2 from the germline V gene are LGHNA and YNFKEQ. The CDR3 DNA follows: TGTGCCAGCAGCCAACGGACAGGACCCATCTCTGGGGCCAACGTCCTGACTTTC. The encoded protein is CASSQRTGPISGANVLTF.

This clonotype came up many times. This chain links TRBV19 with TRBJ2-3; 15 nucleotides line up with TRBD2. Per germline, CDR1 LNHDA and CDR2 SQIVND (reference sequence). This CDR3 has 14 amino acids. The ends lost 6 bases at V and 5 bases at J; junction bases unmatched: 0. CDR3 residues: CASRGLAGGDTQYF. The CDR3 coding sequence is TGTGCCAGTAGGGGACTAGCGGGAGGAGATACGCAGTATTTT.

This sequence joins TRBV2 and TRBJ2-7, with D unresolved. Germline CDR1 SNHLY, CDR2 FYNNEI. Between the trimmed V and J ends, which lost 6 bases and 2 bases, there was a span of 14 bases. The CDR3 runs to 14 residues. CDR3 nucleotide sequence: TGTGCCAGCAGCGCCGGGTCCTTGGCCTACGAGCAGTACTTC. This codes for CASSAGSLAYEQYF. The whole variable domain, filled in from reference TRBV2 and TRBJ2-7, reads EPEVTQTPSHQVTQMGQEVILRCVPISNHLYFYWYRQILGQKVEFLVSFYNNEISEKSEIFDDQFSVERPDGSNFTLKIRSTKLEDSAMYFCASSAGSLAYEQYFGPGTRLTVT.

The rearrangement links TRBV28 to TRBJ2-7; 7 bases map to TRBD1. The germline gives CDR1 MDHEN, CDR2 SYDVKM. J gave up 4 bases and V 4 bases, and 4 bases lay outside the gene matches. The CDR3 totals 13 residues. The CDR3 DNA reads TGTGCCAGCAGTTCTGGGACAGTTTACGAGCAGTACTTC. It yields the protein CASSSGTVYEQYF.

This clonotype came up many times. Here the CDR3 DNA reads TGTGCCAGCAGTGAATCTTGGGGGAGGGAGACCCAGTACTTC. Its translation: CASSESWGRETQYF. The chain links TRBV6-1 to TRBJ2-5, with a weak D call TRBD2 (6 bases). Trimming took off 2 bases at V and 5 bases at J, with 12 bases between the two ends. CDR3 length equals 14 residues. Germline V gene lookup returns CDR1 MNHNS and CDR2 SASEGT.

This clonotype has a count of ten or more. The gene calls are TRBV6-5 and TRBJ1-2, with 9 bases aligning to TRBD1. The CDR3 has 14 residues. Germline CDR1 MNHEY, CDR2 SVGAGI. Losses at the gene ends were 5 bases for V and 7 bases for J; bases not matched to a gene: 8. The CDR3 reads CASSPGQGMRGYTF. CDR3 bases: TGTGCCAGCAGTCCGGGACAGGGAATGCGTGGCTACACCTTC.

The sample holds a few counts of this clonotype. The chain employs TRBV19 and TRBJ2-2, with 7 bases fitting TRBD2. V shed 4 bases, J shed 4 bases, and the junction held 9 bases outside the gene matches. The CDR3 contains 16 residues. The germline CDR1 and CDR2 sequences are LNHDA and SQIVND (reference sequence). Here the CDR3 reads CASSSRRGVGTGELFF. The CDR3 bases are TGTGCCAGTAGTAGTCGTCGGGGGGTGGGCACCGGGGAGCTGTTTTTT. Full variable domain (outside the CDR3, taken from reference TRBV19 and TRBJ2-2): DGGITQSPKYLFRKEGQNVTLSCEQNLNHDAMYWYRQDPGQGLRLIYYSQIVNDFQKGDIAEGYSVSREKKESFPLTVTSAQKNPTAFYLCASSSRRGVGTGELFFGEGSRLTVL.